This passage covers 18 T cell receptor beta chains from one sample sequenced in a study of control samples from healthy donors and cancer patients. Sequencing was performed with immunoSEQ multiplex PCR; in TCRdb, only in-frame clones are kept and a portion is missing. Here the sample spans just over 80,000 clones, around nine tenths being singletons. The sample was blood. The source of these receptors is a man aged 50 to 59 in good health.

The chain combines TRBV14 with TRBJ1-2; D gene uncertain. The CDR3 is 15 amino acids. CDR1 is SGHDN and CDR2 is FVKESK in the germline V gene. Trimming pared 0 bases from V and 4 bases from J, leaving 12 bases between. CDR3 sequence: CASSQDRRPSYGYTF. The CDR3 DNA reads as TGTGCCAGCAGCCAAGATAGGAGGCCGAGCTATGGCTACACCTTC.

This chain connects TRBV27 to TRBJ1-1; D unclear. V dropped 5 bases and J dropped 0 bases, with 7 bases sitting between them. The length of the CDR3 is 13 residues. CDR1 and CDR2 from the germline V gene are MNHEY and SMNVEV (reference sequence). The CDR3 coding sequence is TGTGCCAGCAGTACACTAATGAACACTGAAGCTTTCTTT. Its translation: CASSTLMNTEAFF.

V is TRBV5-4 and J is TRBJ2-5; D not resolved. Germline CDR1 and CDR2: SGHNT and YYREEE (reference sequence). This CDR3 spans 13 amino acids. V was cut by 0 bases and J by 5 bases, with 8 bases left in between. CDR3 coding DNA: TGTGCCAGCAGCTTGGGTCTCGAGGAGACCCAGTACTTC. Residues: CASSLGLEETQYF.

This rearrangement joins TRBV7-8 to TRBJ2-1; 10 bases agree with TRBD2. The ends lost 5 bases at V and 4 bases at J; junction bases unmatched: 8. The CDR3 sequence is 16 residues long. CDR1 and CDR2 (germline): SGHVS, FQNEAQ. CDR3 sequence: CASSTGTSVVYNEQFF. CDR3 DNA sequence: TGTGCCAGCAGCACCGGGACTAGCGTCGTATACAATGAGCAGTTCTTC.

The chain employs TRBV3-1 (or the pseudogene TRBV3-2) and TRBJ1-1; 7 positions match TRBD1. Germline CDR1 reads LGHDT; CDR2 reads YNNKEL (reference sequence). Losses at the gene ends were 2 bases for V and 2 bases for J; bases not matched to a gene: 8. The CDR3 totals 16 residues. In DNA, the CDR3 is TGTGCCAGCAGCCAATATGGTGGGACAGCAAACACTGAAGCTTTCTTT. Amino acid sequence: CASSQYGGTANTEAFF.

V gene TRBV11-2 combines with J gene TRBJ2-1; no firm D call. This CDR3 contains 12 residues. Between the trimmed V and J ends, which lost 4 bases and 12 bases, there was a span of 13 bases. CDR1 SGHAT and CDR2 FQNNGV come from the germline V gene. CDR3 DNA: TGTGCCAGCAGCTCCTGGTATGGGGTGCAGTTCTTC. Its translation: CASSSWYGVQFF.

V is TRBV30 and J is TRBJ1-1; the D is unclear. Per germline, CDR1 GTSNPN and CDR2 SVGIG (reference sequence). The CDR3 length is 14 residues. V was clipped by 1 base and J by 8 bases, with 17 bases between them. In nucleotides, the CDR3 is TGTGCCTGGAGTGAAGACTTATCCCCGCTGGAAGCTTTCTTT. Translation gives CAWSEDLSPLEAFF.

This chain connects TRBV18 to TRBJ1-5; D remains ambiguous. This CDR3 region has 15 residues. Germline lookup yields CDR1 KGHSH and CDR2 LQKENI. With 1 base removed from V and 1 base from J, the gap between germline ends came to 8 bases. CDR3 nucleotides: TGTGCCAGCTCACCACAGGGTAGAAGCAATCAGCCCCAGCATTTT. Its protein is CASSPQGRSNQPQHF.

The rearrangement uses TRBV19 and TRBJ1-5; perhaps TRBD1 as D (6 bases). Deletions cut 3 bases from V and 5 bases from J, with 11 bases between. The CDR3 is made up of 14 amino acids. CDR1 is LNHDA and CDR2 is SQIVND in the germline V gene (reference sequence). CDR3 protein: CASSMEQGHQPQHF. CDR3 DNA: TGTGCCAGTAGTATGGAGCAGGGGCATCAGCCCCAGCATTTT.

The gene calls are TRBV19 and TRBJ2-7; weak D call: TRBD2 (5 bases). V gave up 4 bases and J gave up 4 bases, with 5 bases separating them. Germline CDR1 and CDR2: LNHDA and SQIVND (reference sequence). The CDR3 length is 11 residues. CDR3 in DNA: TGTGCCAGTAGTACGGGATACGAGCAGTACTTC. Its translation is CASSTGYEQYF.

This sequence joins TRBV11-2 and TRBJ2-2; no clear D. V was trimmed by 0 bases and J by 7 bases, leaving 6 bases between them. Germline CDR1 reads SGHAT; CDR2 reads FQNNGV. CDR3 size: 13 residues. The CDR3 loop is CASSLERIGELFF. In DNA, the CDR3 is TGTGCCAGCAGCTTAGAGAGGATCGGGGAGCTGTTTTTT.

The V gene is TRBV7-9, the J gene TRBJ2-7, with no clear D. The CDR3 runs to 13 residues. CDR1 is SEHNR and CDR2 is FQNEAQ in the germline V gene (reference sequence). V gave up 3 bases and J gave up 0 bases, with 6 bases separating them. CDR3 protein: CASSFVNSYEQYF. CDR3 sequence (DNA): TGTGCCAGCAGCTTTGTCAACTCCTACGAGCAGTACTTC.

This chain connects TRBV30 to TRBJ1-6; no reliable D call. The germline gives CDR1 GTSNPN, CDR2 SVGIG (reference sequence). CDR3 length: 13 amino acids. With 0 bases removed from V and 10 bases from J, the gap between germline ends came to 10 bases. The CDR3 DNA follows: TGTGCCTGGAGTGTAGGAGGGAGGTCACCCCTCCACTTT. Translating it yields CAWSVGGRSPLHF.

This clone was detected once. This chain links TRBV9 with TRBJ1-1, with 8 bases that match TRBD1. CDR1 SGDLS and CDR2 YYNGEE come from the germline V gene. The ends lost 4 bases at V and 1 base at J; junction bases unmatched: 3. This CDR3 has 14 residues. The DNA for the CDR3 is TGTGCCAGCAGCACCGGGACAGGGAACACTGAAGCTTTCTTT. It translates to CASSTGTGNTEAFF. Together with reference TRBV9 and TRBJ1-1, the CDR3 gives the full variable domain: DSGVTQTPKHLITATGQRVTLRCSPRSGDLSVYWYQQSLDQGLQFLIQYYNGEERAKGNILERFSAQQFPDLHSELNLSSLELGDSALYFCASSTGTGNTEAFFGQGTRLTVV.

This rearrangement joins TRBV7-9 to TRBJ1-3; D unclear. Germline V gene data show CDR1 as SEHNR and CDR2 as FQNEAQ (reference sequence). The ends were cut back, 2 bases at V and 4 bases at J, with 9 bases in the middle. The length of the CDR3 is 14 residues. Here the CDR3 reads CASSLSAQGNTIYF. CDR3 sequence (DNA): TGTGCCAGCAGCTTATCCGCCCAGGGAAACACCATATATTTT.

The genes are TRBV7-3 and TRBJ2-5; tentative D call: TRBD2 (7 bases). Germline V gene data show CDR1 as SGHTA and CDR2 as FQGTGA. The CDR3 has 14 residues. Trimming stripped 2 bases from V and 1 base from J, with 8 bases between. The CDR3 nucleotides read TGTGCCAGCAGCTTACGGGGGGCCCAAGAGACCCAGTACTTC. Translating gives CASSLRGAQETQYF.

This chain links TRBV6-5 with TRBJ1-1; the D gene is possibly TRBD1 (6 bases). The CDR3 spans 13 residues. The V and J ends lost 7 bases and 0 bases respectively, with 9 bases between them. The germline V gene has CDR1 MNHEY and CDR2 SVGAGI. CDR3 DNA: TGTGCCAGCACCGGACAGATGAACACTGAAGCTTTCTTT. As protein: CASTGQMNTEAFF.

The V gene is TRBV5-4, the J gene TRBJ1-2; 7 nucleotides align to TRBD1. The germline V gene encodes CDR1 SGHNT and CDR2 YYREEE (reference sequence). Unmatched junction bases numbered 11, after V lost 4 bases and J lost 2 bases. This CDR3 is built from 16 residues. The CDR3 region has the DNA TGTGCCAGCAGCCCAGGGGGGGACGGAAGAAACTATGGCTACACCTTC. Translating it yields CASSPGGDGRNYGYTF.